These 19 T cell receptor beta chains were sequenced from one sample in a study of technical replicates of blood from a few donors. The data were produced by immunoSEQ multiplex PCR, yet TCRdb's version contains in-frame clones alone and is incomplete. The table includes 55,000 to 60,000 clones, 93% detected once. The sample taken for sequencing was PBMCs. The receptors derive from a human donor in good health. Some clones in this sample may be carry-over from other donors' samples.

The rearrangement joins TRBV4-3 to TRBJ1-2; D unresolved. The germline CDR1 and CDR2 sequences are LGHNA and YSLEER. V was clipped by 0 bases and J by 1 base, with 18 bases between them. CDR3 length: 18 residues. The CDR3 protein is CASSQEPYRQEVNYGYTF. CDR3 DNA sequence: TGCGCCAGCAGCCAAGAACCCTATCGGCAGGAGGTTAACTATGGCTACACCTTC.

The V gene is TRBV11-3, the J gene TRBJ2-1, with TRBD1 as a possible D gene (8 bases). The CDR3 totals 15 residues. Trimming removed 4 bases from V and 3 bases from J, with 13 bases in between. Germline-derived CDR1 and CDR2 are SGHNT and YENEEA. Here the CDR3 DNA reads TGTGCCAGCAGCTCAGGGGGCGGGGGCTACAATGAGCAGTTCTTC. Residues: CASSSGGGGYNEQFF.

This clone has just a few counts. V gene TRBV5-5 combines with J gene TRBJ1-2; TRBD1 matches 8 bases. V shed 4 bases, J shed 5 bases, and the junction held 13 bases outside the gene matches. There are 16 residues in the CDR3. Per germline, CDR1 SGHKS and CDR2 YYEKEE (reference sequence). CDR3 in DNA: TGTGCCAGCAGCCTTCTGACAGGGGATTGGTATTATGGCTACACCTTC. Protein product: CASSLLTGDWYYGYTF.

This clone is a singleton in its sample. This chain joins TRBV11-3 and TRBJ1-2; the D is unclear. The germline gives CDR1 SGHNT, CDR2 YENEEA. V was pared by 5 bases and J by 8 bases, with 24 bases between. CDR3 size: 16 residues. The chain's CDR3 is CASSPRSFSSFIGYTF. In nucleotides, the CDR3 is TGTGCCAGCAGCCCTCGGAGCTTTTCGTCCTTTATAGGCTACACCTTC. Drawing the rest from reference TRBV11-3 and TRBJ1-2, the complete variable domain is EAGVVQSPRYKIIEKKQPVAFWCNPISGHNTLYWYLQNLGQGPELLIRYENEEAVDDSQLPKDRFSAERLKGVDSTLKIQPAELGDSAVYLCASSPRSFSSFIGYTFGSGTRLTVV.

The chain carries TRBV28 and TRBJ1-1; no definite D call. The CDR3 is 14 amino acids. Germline V gene sequence: CDR1 MDHEN, CDR2 SYDVKM. Trimming removed 5 bases from V and 1 base from J, with 11 bases in between. DNA for the CDR3: TGTGCCAGCAGTCAAAGCCGGGAGAACACTGAAGCTTTCTTT. Its translation is CASSQSRENTEAFF. The whole variable domain, filled in from reference TRBV28 and TRBJ1-1, reads DVKVTQSSRYLVKRTGEKVFLECVQDMDHENMFWYRQDPGLGLRLIYFSYDVKMKEKGDIPEGYSVSREKKERFSLILESASTNQTSMYLCASSQSRENTEAFFGQGTRLTVV.

This chain links TRBV11-1 with TRBJ1-2; 7 bases agree with TRBD1. V dropped 3 bases and J dropped 7; count of bases not matched to a gene: 11. This CDR3 contains 15 residues. Germline lookup yields CDR1 SGHAT and CDR2 FQDESV (reference sequence). Written as DNA, the CDR3 is TGTGCCAGCAGCTTCTCCCTAGGGACAGAAAGTGGCTACACCTTC. The encoded protein is CASSFSLGTESGYTF.

This clone was counted a single time. The chain has TRBV6-5 and TRBJ2-1; weak D call: TRBD2 (6 bases). The CDR3 spans 15 residues. CDR1 MNHEY and CDR2 SVGAGI come from the germline V gene. V lost 7 bases, J lost 5 bases, and 18 bases lay in between. The chain's CDR3 is CASTNRDLLHNEQFF. The CDR3 coding sequence is TGTGCCAGCACCAACCGGGACTTACTCCACAATGAGCAGTTCTTC.

This clone was detected once. The CDR3 reads CAISEYRNEQFF. CDR3 in DNA: TGTGCCATCAGTGAATACAGGAATGAGCAGTTCTTC. This chain connects TRBV10-3 to TRBJ2-1; D might be TRBD1 (5 bases). The length of the CDR3 is 12 residues. Germline V gene data show CDR1 as ENHRY and CDR2 as SYGVKD. Deletions cut 3 bases from V and 7 bases from J, with 7 bases between.

The rearrangement joins TRBV15 to TRBJ1-5; D ambiguous. The CDR3 length is 18 residues. V lost 0 bases and J lost 3, with 18 bases in between. The V gene's germline CDR1 is LNHNV and CDR2 YYDKDF (reference sequence). Here the CDR3 DNA reads TGTGCCACCAGCAGAGATCAATGGGGAGCCTCCTTCAATCAGCCCCAGCATTTT. This codes for CATSRDQWGASFNQPQHF.

J is TRBJ2-5 and V is TRBV5-1, with TRBD2 matching 9 bases. Germline CDR1 SGHRS, CDR2 YFSETQ. After removal of 4 bases from V and 2 bases from J, the junction contained 3 bases not matched to a gene. The CDR3 length is 14 residues. CDR3 amino acids: CASSSGRQQETQYF. Here the CDR3 DNA reads TGCGCCAGCAGCAGCGGGAGGCAACAAGAGACCCAGTACTTC.

This sequence joins TRBV7-2 and TRBJ2-5; perhaps TRBD1 as D (5 bases). Germline loops: CDR1 SGHTA, CDR2 FQGNSA. The CDR3 sequence is 14 residues long. The germline V and J ends were trimmed by 1 base and 5 bases, with 11 bases remaining between them. Here the CDR3 reads CASSLVRGRETQYF. The CDR3, as DNA: TGTGCCAGCAGCTTAGTAAGGGGTCGGGAGACCCAGTACTTC.

The chain employs TRBV29-1 and TRBJ2-7, with 8 bases matching TRBD2. Germline values: CDR1 SQVTM, CDR2 ANQGSEA. The CDR3 is 14 amino acids. The ends lost 4 bases at V and 6 bases at J; junction bases unmatched: 11. CDR3 in amino acids: CSVVLAGGSSEQYF. The CDR3 bases are TGCAGCGTTGTTCTGGCGGGAGGTTCTAGCGAGCAGTACTTC.

J is TRBJ1-3 and V is TRBV30, with no clear D. Germline CDR1 GTSNPN, CDR2 SVGIG (reference sequence). Trimming left V 2 bases short and J 0 bases short, with 5 bases between. The CDR3 has 13 residues. The DNA for the CDR3 is TGTGCCTGGAGTTACAGCTCTGGAAACACCATATATTTT. Translated, it gives CAWSYSSGNTIYF. Full variable domain (remainder filled in from reference TRBV30 and TRBJ1-3): SQTIHQWPATLVQPVGSPLSLECTVEGTSNPNLYWYRQAAGRGLQLLFYSVGIGQISSEVPQNLSASRPQDRQFILSSKKLLLSDSGFYLCAWSYSSGNTIYFGEGSWLTVV.

V and J are TRBV4-1 and TRBJ1-2, with 10 bases that match TRBD1. The CDR3 is 16 residues long. V gave up 1 base and J gave up 6 bases; unmatched junction bases: 8. Germline CDR1 MGHRA, CDR2 YSYEKL. CDR3 region: CASSQALTGGNHGYTF. DNA of the CDR3: TGCGCCAGCAGCCAAGCCCTGACAGGGGGCAATCATGGCTACACCTTC.

V is TRBV19 and J is TRBJ2-1, with 9 positions matching TRBD2. Trimming at V came to 8 bases and at J to 7 bases, leaving 6 bases not matched to a gene. This CDR3 has 13 amino acids. Germline CDR1 is LNHDA and CDR2 is SQIVND (reference sequence). The CDR3 is CASAGLARNEQFF. Written as DNA, the CDR3 is TGTGCCAGTGCTGGACTAGCGCGTAATGAGCAGTTCTTC.

The rearrangement uses TRBV4-2 and TRBJ2-7; 10 nucleotides align to TRBD2. The ends lost 2 bases at V and 7 bases at J; junction bases unmatched: 11. The CDR3 is 16 amino acids. Germline CDR1 LGHNA, CDR2 YNFKEQ. CDR3 coding DNA: TGTGCCAGCAGCCAACCAACTAGCGGGGATCGGGGGGAGCAGTACTTC. Protein product: CASSQPTSGDRGEQYF.

This chain links TRBV23-1 with TRBJ2-5, with a weak D call TRBD1 (6 bases). TRBV23-1 is given ORF status, its function remaining uncertain. The CDR3 is made up of 15 amino acids. The ends were cut back, 0 bases at V and 2 bases at J, with 10 bases in the middle. The CDR3 nucleotides read TGCGCCAGCAGTCAATCAGACAGGAAACAAGAGACCCAGTACTTC. Amino acid sequence: CASSQSDRKQETQYF.

The CDR3, as DNA: TGTGCCAGCAGCACCGGAGGCCCGAAGCGTGGCTACACCTTC. It translates to CASSTGGPKRGYTF. J is TRBJ1-2 and V is TRBV5-8; no reliable D call. The CDR3 contains 14 residues. Trimming pared 4 bases from V and 7 bases from J, leaving 17 bases between. The germline V gene encodes CDR1 SGHTS and CDR2 YDEGEE.

The chain combines TRBV6-1 with TRBJ1-1; 8 bases fit TRBD1. In germline, CDR1 is MNHNS, CDR2 SASEGT. V gave up 6 bases and J gave up 1 base; unmatched junction bases: 1. This CDR3 spans 13 amino acids. The CDR3 sequence: CASRDRENTEAFF. In DNA, the CDR3 is TGTGCCAGCAGGGACAGGGAGAACACTGAAGCTTTCTTT.